The source of this T cell receptor (beta chain) is a study of cytomegalovirus exposure and HLA in healthy donors. Study-wide results and caveats: Previously analyzed data showed that most TCR beta V segments were productive at a frequency of about 87% or about 30%. In a later analysis, approximately 15,000 TCR beta sequences were associated with HLA alleles at 0.05 false discovery rate. Later analysis identified a missense DCLRE1C variant that was linked to TCR beta V- and J-gene trimming.

Trimming removed 4 bases at V and 1 base at J, with 14 bases between. This CDR3 is built from 15 residues. From germline, CDR1 is LGHNA and CDR2 YSLEER. PCR amplification relied on 60 Vbeta primers (plus 13 Jbeta primers). Only in-frame clones appear in the TCRdb table, and some are missing; sequencing was by immunoSEQ multiplex PCR. The table records about 130,000 clones, 8.5% to 10% of them present only once. As concerns this clone: The target antigen is unknown.

This chain links TRBV4-3 with TRBJ2-7, with a possible D match to TRBD1 (6 bases). The TCR comes from a middle-aged man in good health and CMV-seronegative. Specimen: PBMCs. CDR3 protein: CASSRRRDTSYEQYF. The CDR3 DNA reads as TGCGCCAGCAGCCGCCGCCGGGACACATCCTACGAGCAGTACTTC.